What follows describes a single T cell receptor beta chain. Its antigen is as yet unknown. The repertoire was sequenced with immunoSEQ multiplex PCR; TCRdb's copy has only in-frame clones and lacks some. The sample lists approximately 33,000 clones; roughly 84% were seen once. The data derive from a study of monozygotic twins with cystic fibrosis. The study's findings and limits: Co-twins had the most similar V usage for 13 of 16 pairs, J for 8. The repertoire was suggested to be naive-dominated, clonality median around 0.01.

The CDR3 sequence is 15 residues long. From germline, CDR1 is SGHNT and CDR2 YYREEE (reference sequence). The V gene lost 2 bases and the J gene lost 2 bases, with 11 bases spanning the gap. The V and J genes are TRBV5-4 and TRBJ2-1; D is tentatively TRBD1 or TRBD2 (5 bases each). The sample comprised blood. This receptor was obtained from a girl aged 2 to 9 with cystic fibrosis. This CDR3 reads CASSFRGATYNEQFF. CDR3 coding DNA: TGTGCCAGCAGCTTTCGAGGGGCGACCTACAATGAGCAGTTCTTC.